Ten or more counts support the clone carrying this TCR beta chain. In TCRdb, the 5' RACE reads were re-called with MiXCR into one record per CDR3 protein. The profile covers 150,000 to 200,000 distinct CDR3 sequences, with 15% to 20% appearing a single time and around 1.9% taken by the ten largest. The data originate from a study of T-cell memory formation after mild COVID-19. This CDR3 contains 14 residues. Trimming pared 10 bases from V and 4 bases from J, leaving 16 bases between. The chain recombines TRBV12-3 or TRBV12-4 with TRBJ2-2, with D possibly TRBD2 on 6 matching bases. Sequenced sample: PBMCs or a T cell subset sorted from them (not recorded which). This TCR derives from an adult woman who had mild COVID-19 (a few samples of this study predate the infection). Cell type and time point are not known. The CDR3 coding sequence is TGTGCCACCCGGTCCAGGCGGGGCACCGGGGAGCTGTTTTTT. It codes for CATRSRRGTGELFF.